The 21 T cell receptor beta chains below come from one sample, sequenced in a study of OX40 agonist ivuxolimab in advanced cancers. Sequenced by immunoSEQ multiplex PCR; TCRdb stores in-frame clones only, minus some. The table records tens of thousands of clones, approximately 88% of them present only once. Specimen: CD4+ or CD8+ T cells sorted from blood, collected in a trial of the OX40 agonist ivuxolimab. The source of these receptors is an adult with an advanced solid tumor such as melanoma, head and neck, liver or kidney cancer.

This clone was observed once. The CDR3 here is CASSERAGGYEQYF. The CDR3 bases are TGTGCCAGCAGTGAACGAGCGGGGGGTTACGAGCAGTACTTC. The chain is built from TRBV6-4 and TRBJ2-5; 9 bases are shared with TRBD2. The DNA end is more similar to TRBJ2-7, so the J call may be wrong. The CDR3 has 14 amino acids. CDR1 is MRHNA, CDR2 SNTAGT, per germline.

This clone was counted between two and nine times. CDR3 in DNA: TGCGCCAGCAGTGACAGGGAATATACTGAAGCTTTCTTT. Protein: CASSDREYTEAFF. V is TRBV10-1 and J is TRBJ1-1, with D tentatively TRBD1 (5 bases). The CDR3 loop spans 13 amino acids. Trimming stripped 3 bases from V and 5 bases from J, with 10 bases between. Germline V gene data show CDR1 as WNHNN and CDR2 as SYGVQD (reference sequence).

Only a few counts were recorded for this clone. This chain uses TRBV4-3 with TRBJ2-3; a weak D match, TRBD1 (5 bases). The germline V and J ends were trimmed by 0 bases and 2 bases, with 18 bases remaining between them. Germline V gene sequence: CDR1 LGHNA, CDR2 YSLEER. The CDR3 is 18 amino acids. The CDR3 DNA reads as TGCGCCAGCAGCCAAGATGGGGCAGCAGTGGGCCCCACAGATACGCAGTATTTT. Amino acid sequence: CASSQDGAAVGPTDTQYF.

The rearrangement joins TRBV7-9 to TRBJ2-2; no reliable D call. CDR1 and CDR2 (germline): SEHNR, FQNEAQ (reference sequence). V was shortened by 5 bases and J by 4 bases, with 8 bases between the two germline ends. The length of the CDR3 is 13 residues. In DNA form, the CDR3 reads TGTGCCAGCAGCCCAACTACCACCGGGGAGCTGTTTTTT. It translates to CASSPTTTGELFF.

V and J are TRBV7-3 and TRBJ2-1, with 7 positions matching TRBD1. V shed 4 bases and J 0 bases; nucleotides not matched to a gene: 3. The CDR3 covers 15 residues. CDR1 SGHTA and CDR2 FQGTGA come from the germline V gene. As DNA, the CDR3 is TGTGCCAGCAGCTCCTCAGGGGGCTCCTACAATGAGCAGTTCTTC. It specifies CASSSSGGSYNEQFF.

This clone is classed as medium-sized. Other DNA sequences of this sample code for an identical CDR3. The chain carries TRBV11-2 and TRBJ2-7, with 7 bases identical to TRBD1. With V trimmed by 0 bases and J by 0 bases, 5 bases remained unmatched. CDR1 is SGHAT, CDR2 FQNNGV, per germline. The CDR3 length is 16 residues. This chain's CDR3 is CASSLERGQSSYEQYF. CDR3 DNA: TGTGCCAGCAGCTTAGAACGGGGACAGAGCTCCTACGAGCAGTACTTC. The entire variable domain, with the rest obtained from reference TRBV11-2 and TRBJ2-7, is as follows: EAGVAQSPRYKIIEKRQSVAFWCNPISGHATLYWYQQILGQGPKLLIQFQNNGVVDDSQLPKDRFSAERLKGVDSTLKIQPAKLEDSAVYLCASSLERGQSSYEQYFGPGTRLTVT.

This clone has a handful of counts. The rearrangement joins TRBV5-4 to TRBJ2-1; 8 bases are shared with TRBD2. The CDR3 runs 15 residues. Germline CDR1 and CDR2: SGHNT and YYREEE (reference sequence). With 7 bases clipped from V and 6 bases from J, the junction kept 12 bases outside the gene matches. Here the CDR3 DNA reads TGTGCCAGCCGGGCCGCCTCGGGGGGGGGCAATGAGCAGTTCTTC. It specifies CASRAASGGGNEQFF.

The chain is built from TRBV7-8 and TRBJ1-5; tentatively, D is TRBD1 (5 bases). This CDR3 spans 16 amino acids. The V and J ends lost 1 base and 4 bases respectively, with 14 bases between them. CDR1 SGHVS and CDR2 FQNEAQ come from the germline V gene. This CDR3 reads CASSLVGTDRNQPQHF. CDR3 sequence (DNA): TGTGCCAGCAGCTTAGTTGGGACGGACCGTAATCAGCCCCAGCATTTT.

This clone was seen once. The chain uses TRBV28 and TRBJ2-5; D may be TRBD1 or TRBD2 (5 bases each). Per the germline V gene, CDR1 is MDHEN and CDR2 is SYDVKM. V was shortened by 7 bases and J by 4 bases, with 13 bases between the two germline ends. The CDR3 length is 13 residues. DNA of the CDR3: TGTGCCAGCACCTTGGGGGTGGGAGAGACCCAGTACTTC. This encodes CASTLGVGETQYF.

The chain has TRBV4-1 and TRBJ2-3; D unresolved. Per the germline V gene, CDR1 is MGHRA and CDR2 is YSYEKL. The CDR3 is 15 amino acids. Trimming took off 1 base at V and 0 bases at J, with 8 bases between the two ends. In DNA form, the CDR3 reads TGCGCCAGCAGCCAAGCCAGGTCTAGCACAGATACGCAGTATTTT. Protein: CASSQARSSTDTQYF.

The genes are TRBV5-1 and TRBJ1-2; D is perhaps TRBD1 (5 bases). This CDR3 contains 15 residues. Trimming shortened V by 4 bases and J by 8 bases, and 21 bases separated the two germline ends. Germline V lookup: CDR1 SGHRS, CDR2 YFSETQ. For the CDR3, the DNA is TGCGCCAGCAGCGCCCTACAGGATCACCATGGGGGCTACACCTTC. Translating it yields CASSALQDHHGGYTF.

This chain connects TRBV6-5 to TRBJ1-2; D is ambiguous. The CDR3 spans 13 residues. Germline values: CDR1 MNHEY, CDR2 SVGAGI. Trimming left V 7 bases short and J 1 base short, with 10 bases between. CDR3: CASTVGLNYGYTF. CDR3 nucleotide sequence: TGTGCCAGCACCGTCGGACTTAACTATGGCTACACCTTC.

This chain links TRBV5-6 with TRBJ1-5, with a possible D match to TRBD1 (5 bases). The V gene lost 1 base and the J gene lost 5 bases, with 7 bases spanning the gap. This CDR3 is 13 amino acids long. Germline-derived CDR1 and CDR2 are SGHDT and YYEEEE. CDR3 in amino acids: CASSLWGDQPQHF. The CDR3 nucleotides read TGTGCCAGCAGCTTGTGGGGGGATCAGCCCCAGCATTTT.

This chain connects TRBV4-2 to TRBJ1-1, with TRBD1 matching over 9 bases. V shed 4 bases and J 5 bases; nucleotides not matched to a gene: 14. This CDR3 has 17 amino acids. Germline values: CDR1 LGHNA, CDR2 YNFKEQ. CDR3 region: CASSRTGAVGLKTEAFF. In DNA form, the CDR3 reads TGTGCCAGCAGCCGGACAGGGGCAGTAGGATTAAAGACTGAAGCTTTCTTT.

The chain joins TRBV5-6 to TRBJ1-3; possibly TRBD1 for D (5 bases). The CDR3 runs 15 residues. V lost 5 bases and J 0 bases, leaving 12 bases between the germline ends. Germline lookup yields CDR1 SGHDT and CDR2 YYEEEE. The CDR3 here is CASSWTPSSGNTIYF. CDR3 in DNA: TGTGCCAGCAGTTGGACACCTAGCTCTGGAAACACCATATATTTT.

The chain has TRBV7-9 and TRBJ1-2; maybe TRBD1 (5 bases). The CDR3 loop spans 14 amino acids. V was cut by 1 base and J by 4 bases, with 10 bases left in between. Germline CDR1 SEHNR, CDR2 FQNEAQ (reference sequence). The DNA for the CDR3 is TGTGCCAGCAGCTTAGGACAGCCTATCTATGGCTACACCTTC. This encodes CASSLGQPIYGYTF.

About this clone: With a much larger clone just one base away, this may be a read error. This specimen includes other DNA sequences encoding the same CDR3. The gene calls are TRBV27 and TRBJ2-1; D could derive from TRBD1 or TRBD2 (5 bases each). This CDR3 has 16 amino acids. Germline CDR1 is MNHEY and CDR2 is SMNVEV (reference sequence). The CDR3 coding sequence is TGTGCCAGCAGTTTTCGGGACGAGAGTTTCTACAATGAGCAATTCTTC. This translates into CASSFRDESFYNEQFF.

The V call is TRBV11-2, the J call TRBJ2-1; 8 bases fit TRBD1. V shed 5 bases and J 2 bases; nucleotides not matched to a gene: 11. Per germline, CDR1 SGHAT and CDR2 FQNNGV. The CDR3 is 17 amino acids. The CDR3 loop is CASSLKGQATPYNEQFF. The CDR3, as DNA: TGTGCCAGCAGCCTCAAGGGACAGGCCACTCCCTACAATGAGCAGTTCTTC.

The chain carries TRBV19 and TRBJ2-7; D is ambiguous. The CDR3 extends over 13 amino acids. Trimming removed 3 bases at V and 2 bases at J, with 8 bases between. From germline, CDR1 is LNHDA and CDR2 SQIVND (reference sequence). CDR3 loop: CASSISLTYEQYF. The CDR3 region has the DNA TGTGCCAGTAGTATCAGCCTAACCTACGAGCAGTACTTC.

This chain joins TRBV5-6 and TRBJ2-1; 10 bases match TRBD2. CDR3 length: 17 amino acids. Trimming removed 0 bases from V and 2 bases from J; junction bases left unmatched: 5. The V gene's germline CDR1 is SGHDT and CDR2 YYEEEE. The CDR3 DNA reads as TGTGCCAGCAGCTTGGCGGTAGCGGGAGGAACCTACAATGAGCAGTTCTTC. Translation gives CASSLAVAGGTYNEQFF.

To note about this clone: One end of the junction fails to match germline, which may point to a read error. CDR3 sequence reads: CASSEGTSGGAHNEQFF. Here the CDR3 DNA reads TGTGCCAGCAGCGAAGGGACTAGCGGGGGGGCCCACAATGAGCAGTTCTTC. The chain employs TRBV6-1 and TRBJ2-1; TRBD2 matches 16 bases. The CDR3 has 17 amino acids. Germline V gene sequence: CDR1 MNHNS, CDR2 SASEGT.